The 22 T cell receptor beta chains below were found in one sample sequenced in a study of blood T cell repertoires in COVID-19. Data came from immunoSEQ multiplex PCR; TCRdb stores just in-frame clones and leaves some out. The data show fewer than 110,000 clones, with around 85% seen just once and 1.5% to 2% held by the top ten. Input material: peripheral blood. These receptors were obtained from an older woman with active or convalescent COVID-19.

The chain links TRBV7-2 to TRBJ1-2, with D tentatively TRBD1 (6 bases). Germline V gene data show CDR1 as SGHTA and CDR2 as FQGNSA. The CDR3 consists of 17 residues. The V gene lost 1 base and the J gene lost 6 bases, with 21 bases spanning the gap. CDR3 protein: CASSLDYRGSDPHGYTF. DNA of the CDR3: TGTGCCAGCAGCTTAGATTATAGGGGGTCCGATCCACATGGCTACACCTTC.

This clone was picked up a small number of times. The rearrangement links TRBV19 to TRBJ1-5; TRBD1 agrees at 7 bases. Germline V lookup: CDR1 LNHDA, CDR2 SQIVND (reference sequence). V shed 3 bases, J shed 5 bases, and the junction held 19 bases outside the gene matches. The CDR3 is 19 residues long. In DNA form, the CDR3 reads TGTGCCAGTAGTATCCCCACCGGGACAGCCTCTTATGATGATCAGCCCCAGCATTTT. It yields the protein CASSIPTGTASYDDQPQHF.

This chain joins TRBV28 and TRBJ2-7; 9 bases agree with TRBD1. The V and J ends lost 9 bases and 4 bases, in that order; junction bases with no gene match: 4. The CDR3 sequence is 12 residues long. Germline V gives CDR1 MDHEN, CDR2 SYDVKM. CDR3 coding DNA: TGTGCCAGTGGGACAGGGCTGTACGAGCAGTACTTC. Amino acid sequence: CASGTGLYEQYF. Full variable domain (missing parts from reference TRBV28 and TRBJ2-7): DVKVTQSSRYLVKRTGEKVFLECVQDMDHENMFWYRQDPGLGLRLIYFSYDVKMKEKGDIPEGYSVSREKKERFSLILESASTNQTSMYLCASGTGLYEQYFGPGTRLTVT.

This clone has just one count. V is TRBV11-2 and J is TRBJ2-2, with D uncertain. The CDR3 has 14 residues. The germline V gene has CDR1 SGHAT and CDR2 FQNNGV. Trimming stripped 7 bases from V and 4 bases from J, with 13 bases between. The CDR3 is CASTPGLSTGELFF. CDR3 in DNA: TGTGCCAGCACCCCGGGTCTGAGCACCGGGGAGCTGTTTTTT.

This sequence joins TRBV6-5 and TRBJ2-7, with D possibly TRBD1 on 6 matching bases. In germline, CDR1 is MNHEY, CDR2 SVGAGI. This CDR3 comprises 14 residues. Trimming cost V 6 bases and J 3 bases, with 15 bases left between them. CDR3 sequence reads: CASRGAGAHYEQYF. In DNA form, the CDR3 reads TGTGCCAGCAGGGGGGCCGGGGCCCACTACGAGCAGTACTTC.

In DNA, the CDR3 is TGCGCCAGCAGCCCCGGGACTAGCGGGCACGCGCAGTATTTT. Protein sequence: CASSPGTSGHAQYF. The V gene is TRBV5-1, the J gene TRBJ2-3; 12 bases are a match to TRBD2. Germline V gene lookup returns CDR1 SGHRS and CDR2 YFSETQ. CDR3 length: 14 amino acids. Trimming took 4 bases from V and 10 from J; bases not matched to a gene: 7.

The chain uses TRBV7-8 and TRBJ2-6, with unresolved D. Trimming shortened V by 5 bases and J by 0 bases, and 8 bases separated the two germline ends. The CDR3 spans 15 residues. CDR1 is SGHVS, CDR2 FQNEAQ, per germline. CDR3 nucleotides: TGTGCCAGCAGCGGTACGAGCTCTGGGGCCAACGTCCTGACTTTC. Its protein product is CASSGTSSGANVLTF. Based on the CDR3 plus reference TRBV7-8 and TRBJ2-6, the full variable domain is GAGVSQSPRYKVAKRGQDVALRCDPISGHVSLFWYQQALGQGPEFLTYFQNEAQLDKSGLPSDRFFAERPEGSVSTLKIQRTQQEDSAVYLCASSGTSSGANVLTFGAGSRLTVL.

The CDR3 nucleotides are TGTGCCAGCAGCTTATTGTTCGGAGGCGGCGTCGATTCACCCCTCCACTTT. Residues: CASSLLFGGGVDSPLHF. The chain has TRBV5-6 and TRBJ1-6; D is ambiguous. The germline gives CDR1 SGHDT, CDR2 YYEEEE. Between the trimmed V and J ends, which lost 2 bases and 8 bases, there was a span of 20 bases. The CDR3 loop spans 17 amino acids.

This chain joins TRBV28 and TRBJ1-3; no clear D gene. The germline V gene has CDR1 MDHEN and CDR2 SYDVKM. The CDR3 has 14 amino acids. Deletions cut 7 bases from V and 2 bases from J, with 12 bases between. CDR3 in amino acids: CASTPRRAGNTIYF. In nucleotides, the CDR3 is TGTGCCAGCACCCCGAGGAGGGCTGGAAACACCATATATTTT.

The V call is TRBV25-1, the J call TRBJ1-3, with 7 nucleotides matching TRBD1. Looked up from germline, CDR1 is MGHDK and CDR2 is SYGVNS. CDR3 length: 13 residues. V lost 7 bases, J lost 2 bases, and 2 bases stayed unmatched. The CDR3 DNA is TGTGCCAGCACCGGACAGGCTGGAAACACCATATATTTT. Encoded protein: CASTGQAGNTIYF.

The V and J genes are TRBV7-9 and TRBJ2-2; TRBD2 matches 8 bases. The CDR3 consists of 13 residues. With 3 bases clipped from V and 8 bases from J, the junction kept 2 bases outside the gene matches. Germline V lookup: CDR1 SEHNR, CDR2 FQNEAQ (reference sequence). CDR3 nucleotides: TGTGCCAGCAGCTTCATAGCGGGGGGGGAGCTGTTTTTT. Translated, it gives CASSFIAGGELFF.

The V call is TRBV7-9, the J call TRBJ1-1; TRBD1 agrees at 7 bases. V was pared by 5 bases and J by 1 base, with 4 bases of the junction left unmatched. Germline assignment: CDR1 SEHNR and CDR2 FQNEAQ (reference sequence). The CDR3 spans 14 residues. CDR3 sequence reads: CASSAGTANTEAFF. CDR3 coding DNA: TGTGCCAGCAGCGCTGGGACAGCGAACACTGAAGCTTTCTTT.

This chain connects TRBV4-1 to TRBJ2-5, with TRBD2 as a possible D gene (5 bases). The germline V and J ends were trimmed by 0 bases and 2 bases, with 7 bases remaining between them. CDR1 is MGHRA and CDR2 is YSYEKL in the germline V gene. The CDR3 runs to 14 residues. The CDR3 sequence: CASSQDTGQETQYF. As DNA, the CDR3 is TGCGCCAGCAGCCAAGATACGGGACAAGAGACCCAGTACTTC.

The chain joins TRBV5-5 to TRBJ2-2; perhaps TRBD1 as D (5 bases). CDR3 size: 16 residues. V lost 0 bases, J lost 5 bases, and 14 bases lay in between. Germline V CDR1 and CDR2: SGHKS, YYEKEE (reference sequence). The CDR3 DNA sequence: TGTGCCAGCAGCTTGGGCCCCAGTTCAGGGACCGGGGAGCTGTTTTTT. This translates into CASSLGPSSGTGELFF.

The V and J genes are TRBV7-9 and TRBJ1-1; 9 bases align to TRBD1. V was pared by 5 bases and J by 3 bases, with 4 bases of the junction left unmatched. The CDR3 consists of 14 residues. In germline, CDR1 is SEHNR, CDR2 FQNEAQ (reference sequence). The CDR3 spells CASSNRDRDTEAFF. The CDR3, as DNA: TGTGCCAGCAGCAACCGGGACAGGGACACTGAAGCTTTCTTT.

This clone has only a few counts. The chain links TRBV7-2 to TRBJ1-4; 7 positions agree with TRBD1. Per germline, CDR1 SGHTA and CDR2 FQGNSA. The ends lost 1 base at V and 6 bases at J; junction bases unmatched: 8. The CDR3 is 16 amino acids. Here the CDR3 DNA reads TGTGCCAGCAGCTTAGTAGGGCAGGGGGTCCATGAAAAACTGTTTTTT. The encoded protein is CASSLVGQGVHEKLFF.

This chain uses TRBV28 with TRBJ2-3; 10 nucleotides agree with TRBD1. Germline V gene data show CDR1 as MDHEN and CDR2 as SYDVKM. The CDR3 totals 15 residues. Trimming cost V 6 bases and J 1 base; bases outside gene matches: 4. This chain's CDR3 is CASSFGQGGTDTQYF. CDR3 sequence (DNA): TGTGCCAGCAGCTTCGGACAGGGGGGCACAGATACGCAGTATTTT.

V is TRBV28 and J is TRBJ2-3; D perhaps matches TRBD2 (6 bases). Trimming removed 4 bases at V and 2 bases at J, with 16 bases between. This CDR3 comprises 16 residues. Germline CDR1 is MDHEN and CDR2 is SYDVKM. The CDR3 is CASSSFIAEATDTQYF. CDR3 DNA: TGTGCCAGCAGTTCCTTCATAGCGGAGGCCACAGATACGCAGTATTTT.

This chain uses TRBV11-2 with TRBJ1-5, with 9 nucleotides matching TRBD1. The CDR3 totals 15 residues. The trim removed 5 bases at V and 4 bases at J, leaving 6 bases unmatched. Germline V gene sequence: CDR1 SGHAT, CDR2 FQNNGV. The CDR3 region is CASSTGTGFNQPQHF. The CDR3 coding sequence is TGTGCCAGCAGCACGGGGACAGGGTTTAATCAGCCCCAGCATTTT.

The V call is TRBV11-2, the J call TRBJ1-2, with TRBD1 identical over 8 bases. J gave up 8 bases and V 0 bases, and 11 bases lay outside the gene matches. The CDR3 runs to 16 residues. CDR1 and CDR2 from the germline V gene are SGHAT and FQNNGV. The CDR3 bases are TGTGCCAGCAGCTTAGACAGGGCAGGGGGCGCCCAGGGCTACACCTTC. This codes for CASSLDRAGGAQGYTF.

This chain uses TRBV24-1 with TRBJ2-2; 8 nucleotides match TRBD1. The CDR3 has 16 amino acids. Germline assignment: CDR1 KGHDR and CDR2 SFDVKD. Germline trimming cut 4 bases from V and 5 bases from J; bases unmatched to any gene: 8. CDR3 bases: TGTGCCACCAGTGACGCTGGACAGGGCCCGACCGGGGAGCTGTTTTTT. Residues: CATSDAGQGPTGELFF.

This clone appeared a few times. V is TRBV6-5 and J is TRBJ1-1; D not resolved. There are 12 residues in the CDR3. V lost 6 bases, J lost 8 bases, and 13 bases lay in between. Germline values: CDR1 MNHEY, CDR2 SVGAGI. The CDR3 is CASSFRGSEAFF. Here the CDR3 DNA reads TGTGCCAGCAGCTTCCGGGGATCCGAAGCTTTCTTT.